The clone carrying this T cell receptor beta chain was recorded a few times. The target antigen is unknown. This sample stems from a study of T cells in Graves' hyperthyroidism and ophthalmopathy. Study-wide findings and caveats: It was a median approximately 6 months before onset that the model predicted ophthalmopathy. In simple terms, a model built on 13 V-J features told ophthalmopathy apart from stable hyperthyroidism.

Diagnoses were established using clinical symptoms, serum thyroxine and TRAb, thyroid ultrasound and orbital computed tomography. Authors of the study amplified TCR beta CDR3 regions from RNA transcripts. Using the HTBI primer set, a first-round RT-PCR was run on the TCR CDR3. MiXCR was run by TCRdb on the multiplex PCR reads, yielding one entry per CDR3 protein. The sample gives about 560,000 distinct CDR3 sequences, 14% of which show up once; approximately 14% is in the top ten. Trimming cost V 6 bases and J 4 bases; bases outside gene matches: 8. CDR3 length equals 15 residues. The germline V gene has CDR1 MNHNS and CDR2 SASEGT.

The sequenced sample consisted of blood. The chain uses TRBV6-1 and TRBJ2-1, with 8 positions matching TRBD1. The sequence was collected from a woman aged 40 to 49 with Graves' hyperthyroidism. CDR3 region: CASRAGQVLYNEQFF. The CDR3 nucleotides are TGTGCCAGCAGGGCGGGACAGGTCCTGTACAATGAGCAGTTCTTC.